Listed below are T cell receptor beta chains from one sample, sequenced in a study of blood T cell repertoires in COVID-19. TCRdb's table, derived via immunoSEQ multiplex PCR, lists solely in-frame clones and lacks some. The data hold approximately 250,000 clones, with about 91% observed a single time. The specimen sequenced was PBMCs or T cells enriched from blood (not recorded which). These receptors were taken from a man between 40 and 49 years old who had been exposed to COVID-19. CDR3s include the opening cysteine and the closing phenylalanine or tryptophan. The D gene is left open where the match is weak. Some rows have no size entry. The others give once, few or many, or a class for an expanded clone.

abundance: .
j_gene: TRBJ1-2
v_gene: TRBV18
d_gene: TRBD1
CDR3aa: CASSPTGTVLSYGYTF
CDR3nt: TGTGCCAGCTCACCCACCGGGACAGTTCTTTCCTATGGCTACACCTTC

abundance: .
j_gene: TRBJ2-1
v_gene: TRBV3-1/TRBV3-2
d_gene: TRBD2
CDR3aa: CASSQGNSGSLFYNEQFF
CDR3nt: TGTGCCAGCAGCCAAGGAAATAGCGGGAGCCTTTTTTACAATGAGCAGTTCTTC

abundance: once
j_gene: TRBJ2-7
v_gene: TRBV5-1
d_gene: TRBD1
CDR3aa: CASSLEVRGQYEQYF
CDR3nt: TGCGCCAGCAGCTTGGAGGTCAGGGGGCAGTACGAGCAGTACTTC

abundance: many
j_gene: TRBJ2-3
v_gene: TRBV6-5
d_gene: TRBD1
CDR3aa: CASRGDRGYTDTQYF
CDR3nt: TGTGCCAGCAGGGGCGACAGGGGCTACACAGATACGCAGTATTTT

abundance: .
j_gene: TRBJ1-1
v_gene: TRBV4-3
d_gene: .
CDR3aa: CASSQDMTGGAFF
CDR3nt: TGCGCCAGCAGCCAAGATATGACAGGTGGAGCTTTCTTT

abundance: once
j_gene: TRBJ1-6
v_gene: TRBV11-2
d_gene: TRBD1
CDR3aa: CASSFAGTGGLASPLHF
CDR3nt: TGTGCCAGCAGCTTCGCTGGGACAGGGGGCCTAGCTTCACCCCTCCACTTT

abundance: .
j_gene: TRBJ2-1
v_gene: TRBV30
d_gene: TRBD1
CDR3aa: CACNNRDRGGNEQFF
CDR3nt: TGTGCCTGCAATAACCGGGACAGGGGGGGGAATGAGCAGTTCTTC

abundance: once
j_gene: TRBJ1-2
v_gene: TRBV7-3
d_gene: .
CDR3aa: CASSLTSDQGGFGYTF
CDR3nt: TGTGCCAGCAGCTTAACGTCAGACCAGGGAGGTTTTGGCTACACCTTC

abundance: .
j_gene: TRBJ2-1
v_gene: TRBV5-5
d_gene: TRBD1
CDR3aa: CASRLTGDNNEQFF
CDR3nt: TGTGCCAGCAGACTGACAGGGGATAACAATGAGCAGTTCTTC

abundance: .
j_gene: TRBJ1-1
v_gene: TRBV7-9
d_gene: .
CDR3aa: CASSLVSGNTEAFF
CDR3nt: TGTGCCAGCAGCCTGGTATCGGGGAACACTGAAGCTTTCTTT

abundance: once
j_gene: TRBJ1-4
v_gene: TRBV7-9
d_gene: .
CDR3aa: CASSLVVDGEKLFF
CDR3nt: TGTGCCAGCAGCTTAGTCGTTGACGGGGAAAAACTGTTTTTT

abundance: .
j_gene: TRBJ1-5
v_gene: TRBV12-5
d_gene: TRBD1
CDR3aa: CASGSTPGGGQPQHF
CDR3nt: TGTGCTAGTGGTTCAACCCCAGGGGGCGGACAGCCCCAGCATTTT

abundance: .
j_gene: TRBJ2-3
v_gene: TRBV6-6
d_gene: TRBD2
CDR3aa: CASTITSGSTDTQYF
CDR3nt: TGTGCCAGCACCATAACTAGCGGGAGCACAGATACGCAGTATTTT

abundance: .
j_gene: TRBJ1-4
v_gene: TRBV5-6
d_gene: .
CDR3aa: CASSVAQGEKLFF
CDR3nt: TGTGCCAGCAGCGTAGCACAGGGTGAAAAACTGTTTTTT

abundance: .
j_gene: TRBJ2-3
v_gene: TRBV5-1
d_gene: .
CDR3aa: CASSPTGQSTDTQYF
CDR3nt: TGCGCCAGCAGCCCGACGGGACAAAGCACAGATACGCAGTATTTT

abundance: .
j_gene: TRBJ2-5
v_gene: TRBV29-1
d_gene: TRBD2
CDR3aa: CSGSAGVGETQYF
CDR3nt: TGCAGCGGGTCAGCGGGAGTTGGGGAGACCCAGTACTTC

abundance: .
j_gene: TRBJ2-2
v_gene: TRBV28
d_gene: .
CDR3aa: CASSFRGYTGELFF
CDR3nt: TGTGCCAGCAGTTTTCGGGGTTACACCGGGGAGCTGTTTTTT

abundance: .
j_gene: TRBJ2-3
v_gene: TRBV2
d_gene: .
CDR3aa: CASSYSGPSTDTQYF
CDR3nt: TGTGCCAGCAGTTATAGCGGTCCAAGCACAGATACGCAGTATTTT

abundance: .
j_gene: TRBJ1-1
v_gene: TRBV2
d_gene: .
CDR3aa: CASSTVDRNTEAFF
CDR3nt: TGTGCCAGCAGTACGGTCGATAGGAACACTGAAGCTTTCTTT

abundance: .
j_gene: TRBJ2-7
v_gene: TRBV7-9
d_gene: .
CDR3aa: CASSLASRPTEVKQYF
CDR3nt: TGTGCCAGCAGCTTAGCTTCACGGCCTACGGAGGTGAAGCAGTACTTC

abundance: once
j_gene: TRBJ2-7
v_gene: TRBV11-1
d_gene: TRBD1
CDR3aa: CASSGQGSGEQYF
CDR3nt: TGTGCCAGCAGCGGACAGGGTTCGGGCGAGCAGTACTTC

abundance: .
j_gene: TRBJ2-1
v_gene: TRBV30
d_gene: .
CDR3aa: CAWSAVNEQFF
CDR3nt: TGTGCCTGGAGTGCGGTAAATGAGCAGTTCTTC